The present T cell receptor (beta chain) was sequenced within a study of technical replicates of blood from several donors. The CDR3 consists of 16 residues. Trimming at V came to 2 bases and at J to 7 bases, leaving 11 bases not matched to a gene. Germline CDR1 SGHTA, CDR2 FQGNSA. This clone has more than one count but fewer than ten. TCRdb's table, derived via immunoSEQ multiplex PCR, lists solely in-frame clones and lacks some. The sample lists around 67,000 clones; around 88% were seen once. The TCR originated in a human donor in good health. Some clones in this sample may be carry-over from other donors' samples. The sequenced sample consisted of PBMCs. V and J are TRBV7-2 and TRBJ1-5, with 7 bases matching TRBD1. The CDR3 here is CASSLSGRGTGQPQHF. The CDR3 DNA follows: TGTGCCAGCAGCTTATCAGGCAGGGGGACCGGCCAGCCCCAGCATTTT. The whole variable domain, remainder taken from reference TRBV7-2 and TRBJ1-5, is GAGVSQSPSNKVTEKGKDVELRCDPISGHTALYWYRQSLGQGLEFLIYFQGNSAPDKSGLPSDRFSAERTGGSVSTLTIQRTQQEDSAVYLCASSLSGRGTGQPQHFGDGTRLSIL.